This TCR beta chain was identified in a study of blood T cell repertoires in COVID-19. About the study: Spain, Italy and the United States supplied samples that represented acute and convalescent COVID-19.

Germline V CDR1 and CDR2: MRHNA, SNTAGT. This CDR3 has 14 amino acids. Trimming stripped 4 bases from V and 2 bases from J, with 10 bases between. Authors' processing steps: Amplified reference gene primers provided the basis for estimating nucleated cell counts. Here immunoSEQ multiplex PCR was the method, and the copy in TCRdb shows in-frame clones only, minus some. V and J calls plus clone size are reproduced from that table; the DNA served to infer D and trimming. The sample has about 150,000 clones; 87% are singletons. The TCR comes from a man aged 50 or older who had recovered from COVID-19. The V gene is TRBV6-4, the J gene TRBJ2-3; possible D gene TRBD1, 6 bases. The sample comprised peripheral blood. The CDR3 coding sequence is TGTGCCAGCAGTGCCAACAGGGACACAGATACGCAGTATTTT. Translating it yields CASSANRDTDTQYF.